This TCR beta chain was sequenced for a study of OX40 agonist ivuxolimab in advanced cancers. Data came from immunoSEQ multiplex PCR; TCRdb stores just in-frame clones and leaves some out. In the table there are some 45,000 clones, roughly 90% of which are singletons. This CDR3 has 19 residues. This sequence joins TRBV21-1 and TRBJ1-1; TRBD1 is taken as the D call from the table, unchecked against the DNA. TRBV21-1 is listed as a pseudogene. The receptor was isolated from an adult with an advanced solid tumor such as melanoma, head and neck, liver or kidney cancer. This sample comprised CD4+ or CD8+ T cells sorted from blood, obtained in a trial of the OX40 agonist ivuxolimab. CDR3 nucleotide sequence: TGTGCCAGCAGCAAATGGGGCCAGGGACAGGGGAGACATAACACTGAAGCTTTCTTT. Protein product: CASSKWGQGQGRHNTEAFF.